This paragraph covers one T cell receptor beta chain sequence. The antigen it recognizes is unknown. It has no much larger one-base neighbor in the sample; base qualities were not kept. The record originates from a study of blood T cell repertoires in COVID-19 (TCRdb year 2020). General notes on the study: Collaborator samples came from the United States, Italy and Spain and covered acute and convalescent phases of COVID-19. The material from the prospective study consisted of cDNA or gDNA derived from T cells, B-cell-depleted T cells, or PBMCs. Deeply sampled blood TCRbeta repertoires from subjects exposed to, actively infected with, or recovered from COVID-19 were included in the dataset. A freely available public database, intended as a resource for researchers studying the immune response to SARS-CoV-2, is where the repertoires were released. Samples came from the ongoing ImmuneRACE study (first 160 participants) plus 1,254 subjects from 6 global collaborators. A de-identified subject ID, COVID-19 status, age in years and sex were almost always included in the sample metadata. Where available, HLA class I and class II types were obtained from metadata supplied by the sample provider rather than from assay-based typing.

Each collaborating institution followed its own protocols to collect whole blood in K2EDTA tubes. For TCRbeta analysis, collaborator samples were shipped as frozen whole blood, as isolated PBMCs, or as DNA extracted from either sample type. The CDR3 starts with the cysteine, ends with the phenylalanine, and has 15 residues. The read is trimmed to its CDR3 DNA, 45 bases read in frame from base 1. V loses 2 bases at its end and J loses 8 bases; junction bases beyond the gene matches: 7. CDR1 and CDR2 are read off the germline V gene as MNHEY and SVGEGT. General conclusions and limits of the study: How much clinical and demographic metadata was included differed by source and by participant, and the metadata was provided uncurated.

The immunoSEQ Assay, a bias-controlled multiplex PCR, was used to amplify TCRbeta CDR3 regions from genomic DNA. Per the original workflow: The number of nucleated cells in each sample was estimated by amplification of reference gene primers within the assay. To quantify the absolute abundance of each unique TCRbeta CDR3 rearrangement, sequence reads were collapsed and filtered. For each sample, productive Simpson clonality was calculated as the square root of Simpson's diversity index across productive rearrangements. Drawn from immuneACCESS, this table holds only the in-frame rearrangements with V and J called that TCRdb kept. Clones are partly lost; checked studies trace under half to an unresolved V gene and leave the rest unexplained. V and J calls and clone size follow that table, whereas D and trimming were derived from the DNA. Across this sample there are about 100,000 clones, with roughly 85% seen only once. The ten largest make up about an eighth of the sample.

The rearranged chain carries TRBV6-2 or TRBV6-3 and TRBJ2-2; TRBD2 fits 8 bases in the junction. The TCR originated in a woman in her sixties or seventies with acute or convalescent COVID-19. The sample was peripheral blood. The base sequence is TGTGCCAGCAGTTACGGAGCGGGGGTAGTTGGGGAGCTGTTTTTT. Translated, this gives CASSYGAGVVGELFF.